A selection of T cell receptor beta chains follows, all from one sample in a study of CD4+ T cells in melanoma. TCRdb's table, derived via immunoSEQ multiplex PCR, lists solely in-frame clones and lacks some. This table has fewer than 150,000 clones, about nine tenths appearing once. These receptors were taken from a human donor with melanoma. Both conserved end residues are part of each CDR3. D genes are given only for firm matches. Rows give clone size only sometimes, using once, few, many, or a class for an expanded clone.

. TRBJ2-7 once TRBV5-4 TGTGCCAGCAGCTTGGCGGCAGGGAAGAGTGGCGAGCAGTACTTC CASSLAAGKSGEQYF
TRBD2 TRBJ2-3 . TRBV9 TGTGCCAGCAGCGTCAGCCCGCGGGGAGCGGGGGATAATACGCAGTATTTT CASSVSPRGAGDNTQYF
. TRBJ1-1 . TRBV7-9 TGTGCCAGCAGCTTACACAGAGAGAACACTGAAGCTTTCTTT CASSLHRENTEAFF
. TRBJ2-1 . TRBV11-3 TGTGCCAGCAGCCTTACCTACAATGAGCAGTTCTTC CASSLTYNEQFF
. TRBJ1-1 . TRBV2 TGTGCCAGCAGTGGGGCTAATCCGAACACTGAAGCTTTCTTT CASSGANPNTEAFF
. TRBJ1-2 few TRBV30 TGTGCCTGGAGGGCACAGGGAACCTATGGCTACACCTTC CAWRAQGTYGYTF
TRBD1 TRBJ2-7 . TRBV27 TGTGCCAGCAGTTTATCCGGACAGGGCGAGCAGTACTTC CASSLSGQGEQYF
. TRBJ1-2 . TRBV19 TGTGCCAGTAGGAACCGGGGGGATGGCGGCTACACCTTC CASRNRGDGGYTF
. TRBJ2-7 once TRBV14 TGTGCCAGCAGCCCCGGATACGAGCAGTACTTC CASSPGYEQYF
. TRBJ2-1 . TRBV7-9 TGTGCCAGCAGCCCCCTCTTGGGGGCGCATGAGCAGTTCTTC CASSPLLGAHEQFF
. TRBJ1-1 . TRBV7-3 TGTGCCAGCAGCATTCACCTCAGGGGGAACACTGAAGCTTTCTTT CASSIHLRGNTEAFF
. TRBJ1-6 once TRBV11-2 TGTGCCAGCACCATAAACAGCGCTGGAACCCTCCACTTT CASTINSAGTLHF
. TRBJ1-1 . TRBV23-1 TGCGCCATATCGGATTATGAAGCTTTCTTT CAISDYEAFF
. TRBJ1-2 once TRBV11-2 TGTGCCAGCAGCTTAGGTGTTGGCTACACCTTC CASSLGVGYTF
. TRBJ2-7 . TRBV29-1 TGCAGCGTTGTTCTCCCTTTCGGGAATCCTACCTACGAGCAGTACTTC CSVVLPFGNPTYEQYF
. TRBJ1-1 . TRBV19 TGTGCCAGTAGTTCCTCCACGACGGGGAACACTGAAGCTTTCTTT CASSSSTTGNTEAFF
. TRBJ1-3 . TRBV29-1 TGCAGCGTTGTTAGTAACTCTGGAAACACCATATATTTT CSVVSNSGNTIYF
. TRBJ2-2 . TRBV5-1 TGCGCCAGCAGCTTGACGGCCAGCACCAACACCGGGGAGCTGTTTTTT CASSLTASTNTGELFF
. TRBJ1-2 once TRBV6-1 TGTGCCAGCAGGGGGGCCAGTCGGGGGGAATATGGCTACACCTTC CASRGASRGEYGYTF
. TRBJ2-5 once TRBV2 TGTGCCAGCACTAGGGACTTCCAAGAGACCCAGTACTTC CASTRDFQETQYF
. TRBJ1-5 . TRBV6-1 TGTGCCAGCGGGATGAGCAATCAGCCCCAGCATTTT CASGMSNQPQHF
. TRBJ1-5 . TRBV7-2 TGTGCCAGCAGCTTGGTTTGGCTTGGTAGCAATCAGCCCCAGCATTTT CASSLVWLGSNQPQHF
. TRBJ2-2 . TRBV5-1 TGCGCCAGCAGCTTGATGGGCTTTGAGACCGGGGAGCTGTTTTTT CASSLMGFETGELFF
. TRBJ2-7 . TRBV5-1 TGCGCCAGCAGCTCGGACAACTACGAGCAGTACTTC CASSSDNYEQYF
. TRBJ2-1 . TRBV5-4 TGTGCCAGCAGCGCCCGACTAGGGATAAGCAATGAGCAGTTCTTC CASSARLGISNEQFF
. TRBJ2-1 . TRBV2 TGTGCCAGCAGTGACGGGGAATCCTACAATGAGCAGTTCTTC CASSDGESYNEQFF
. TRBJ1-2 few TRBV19 TGTGCCAGTAGGGGCCTCCGTGCTCTCGGCTACACCTTC CASRGLRALGYTF
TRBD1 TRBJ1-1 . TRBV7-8 TGTGCCAGCAGCTTAGGGGACAGCCACACTGAAGCTTTCTTT CASSLGDSHTEAFF
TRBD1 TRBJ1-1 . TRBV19 TGTGCCAGTACCCCGACAGGGCTGAGGAAAGCTTTCTTT CASTPTGLRKAFF
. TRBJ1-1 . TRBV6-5 TGTGCCAGCAGTTACTCAGCAGGGGTTAACACTGAAGCTTTCTTT CASSYSAGVNTEAFF
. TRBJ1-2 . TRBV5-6 TGTGCCAGCAGCTTAAGAAGCCGAGGCTCTGGCTACACCTTC CASSLRSRGSGYTF
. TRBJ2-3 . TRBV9 TGTGCCAGCAGCTCCCCCCTAGCGAAATTGCGGACAGATACGCAGTATTTT CASSSPLAKLRTDTQYF
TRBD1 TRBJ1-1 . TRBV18 TGTGCCAGCTCACCCCTGGCTCACAGGGGACAGAACACTGAAGCTTTCTTT CASSPLAHRGQNTEAFF
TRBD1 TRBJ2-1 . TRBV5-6 TGTGCCAGCACCCTTAAGGGGACAGCGTACAATGAGCAGTTCTTC CASTLKGTAYNEQFF
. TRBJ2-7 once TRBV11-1 TGTGCCAGCAGCTTGGACTTCAGGTCGGAAAAGCAGTACTTC CASSLDFRSEKQYF
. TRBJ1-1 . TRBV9 TGTGCCAGCCGCCGGGACGGGGCCACTGAAGCTTTCTTT CASRRDGATEAFF
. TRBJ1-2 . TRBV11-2 TGTGCCAGCAGCCGACCGACAGATCGCTATGGCTACACCTTC CASSRPTDRYGYTF
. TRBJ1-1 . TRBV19 TGTGCCAGTAGTATAGATCTGCTGCCAGGGTCAATAGCTTTCTTT CASSIDLLPGSIAFF
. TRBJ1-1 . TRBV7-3 TGTGCCAGCAGCCCGGGACGGAACACTGAAGCTTTCTTT CASSPGRNTEAFF
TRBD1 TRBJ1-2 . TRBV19 TGTGCCAGTAGTATCCTCGGGGACAGGGGTGGCTATGGCTACACCTTC CASSILGDRGGYGYTF
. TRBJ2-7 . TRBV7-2 TGTGCCAGCAGCTTAGCGGGACGACGGGGCACCTACTCCTACGAGCAGTACTTC CASSLAGRRGTYSYEQYF
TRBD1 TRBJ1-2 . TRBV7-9 TGTGCCAGCAGCTTCCCGGGACAGGGGCCCTTCCGCTACACCTTC CASSFPGQGPFRYTF
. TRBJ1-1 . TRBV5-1 TGCGCCAGCAGCAACATCGGGGCATTGAACACTGAAGCTTTCTTT CASSNIGALNTEAFF
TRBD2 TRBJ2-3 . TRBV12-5 TGTGCTAGTGCTGTCGGGGGGTCTTCAGATACGCAGTATTTT CASAVGGSSDTQYF
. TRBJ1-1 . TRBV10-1 TGCGCCAGCAGTGACGGACGGACGAACACTGAAGCTTTCTTT CASSDGRTNTEAFF
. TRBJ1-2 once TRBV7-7 TGTGCCAGCAGCTTCCCACAGGGAATCAACTATGGCTACACCTTC CASSFPQGINYGYTF
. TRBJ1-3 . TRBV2 TGTGCCAGCAGTGAAACCTACGAGGGGCCAAATTTT CASSETYEGPNF
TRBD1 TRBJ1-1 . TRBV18 TGTGCCAGCTCACCGCGACAGGGAAAGGGGGGGAGCACTGAAGCTTTCTTT CASSPRQGKGGSTEAFF
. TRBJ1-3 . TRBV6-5 TGTGCCAGCAGGATTGAACAGGGTGCTGGAAACACCATATATTTT CASRIEQGAGNTIYF